This TCR beta chain was recorded in a study of post-analysis software for immune sequencing data. Findings of the study overall: The five TRBV segments detected at higher frequency in patients than in controls included TRBV5-6, TRBV5-1 and TRBV20-1.

Germline V gives CDR1 MGHRA, CDR2 YSYEKL. The CDR3 is made up of 15 amino acids. As concerns this clonotype: Antigen: not known. Sequence at one end of the junction differs from germline and may be a read error.

Each TCR beta cDNA library carried unique molecular identifiers. TCRdb reprocessed the PCR reads via MiXCR and lists one record per CDR3 protein. This table has approximately 350,000 distinct CDR3 sequences, around 37% appearing once. The clonotype originates from a girl between 10 and 17 years old with multiple sclerosis. The chain employs TRBV4-1 and TRBJ2-3; D possibly corresponds to TRBD2 (5 bases). Sequencing was performed on blood. CDR3 sequence reads: CASSQDWSGTDAQYF. The CDR3, as DNA: TGCGCCAGCAGCCAGGACTGGAGTGGCACAGATGCGCAGTATTTT.